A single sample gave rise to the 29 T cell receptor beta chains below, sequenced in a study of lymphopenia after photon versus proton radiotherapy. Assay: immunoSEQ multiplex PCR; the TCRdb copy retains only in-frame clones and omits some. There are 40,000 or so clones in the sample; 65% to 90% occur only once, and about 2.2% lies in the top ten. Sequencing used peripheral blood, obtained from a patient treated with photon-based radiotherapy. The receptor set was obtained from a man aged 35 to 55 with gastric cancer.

In nucleotides, the CDR3 is TGTGCCAGCAGCACATCTCCGGCCGACTACGAGCAGTACTTC. It yields the protein CASSTSPADYEQYF. J is TRBJ2-7 and V is TRBV11-3; D is unclear. Germline CDR1 and CDR2: SGHNT and YENEEA. The V gene lost 5 bases and the J gene lost 3 bases, with 14 bases spanning the gap. This CDR3 spans 14 amino acids. Filled out from reference TRBV11-3 and TRBJ2-7, the complete variable domain reads EAGVVQSPRYKIIEKKQPVAFWCNPISGHNTLYWYLQNLGQGPELLIRYENEEAVDDSQLPKDRFSAERLKGVDSTLKIQPAELGDSAVYLCASSTSPADYEQYFGPGTRLTVT.

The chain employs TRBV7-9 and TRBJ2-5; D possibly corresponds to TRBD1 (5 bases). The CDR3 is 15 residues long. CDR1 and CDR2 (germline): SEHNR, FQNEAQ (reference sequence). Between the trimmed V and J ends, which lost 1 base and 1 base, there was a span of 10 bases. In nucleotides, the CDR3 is TGTGCCAGCAGCTTAGAGCAGGGTCCCCAAGAGACCCAGTACTTC. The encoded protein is CASSLEQGPQETQYF.

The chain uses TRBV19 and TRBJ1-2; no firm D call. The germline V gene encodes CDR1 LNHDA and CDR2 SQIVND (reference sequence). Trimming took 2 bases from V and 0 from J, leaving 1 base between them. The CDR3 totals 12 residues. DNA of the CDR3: TGTGCCAGTAGTATAACTAACTATGGCTACACCTTC. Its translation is CASSITNYGYTF. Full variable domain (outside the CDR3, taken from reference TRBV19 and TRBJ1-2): DGGITQSPKYLFRKEGQNVTLSCEQNLNHDAMYWYRQDPGQGLRLIYYSQIVNDFQKGDIAEGYSVSREKKESFPLTVTSAQKNPTAFYLCASSITNYGYTFGSGTRLTVV.

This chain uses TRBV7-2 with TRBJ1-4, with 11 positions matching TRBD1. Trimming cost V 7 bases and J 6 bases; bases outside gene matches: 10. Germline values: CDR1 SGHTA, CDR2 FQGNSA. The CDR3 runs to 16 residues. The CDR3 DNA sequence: TGTGCCAGCACCCACCTCCTGGGACAGGGGGATGAAAAACTGTTTTTT. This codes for CASTHLLGQGDEKLFF.

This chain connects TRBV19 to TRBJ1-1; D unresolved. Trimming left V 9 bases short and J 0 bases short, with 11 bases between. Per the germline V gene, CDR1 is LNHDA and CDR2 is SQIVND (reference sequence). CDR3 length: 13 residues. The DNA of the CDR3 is TGTGCCAGCGGGGTGGAGATGAACACTGAAGCTTTCTTT. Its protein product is CASGVEMNTEAFF.

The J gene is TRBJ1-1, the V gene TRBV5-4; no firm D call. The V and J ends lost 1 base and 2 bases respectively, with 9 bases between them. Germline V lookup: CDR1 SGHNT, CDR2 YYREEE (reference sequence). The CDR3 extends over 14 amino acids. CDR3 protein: CASSLQKSNTEAFF. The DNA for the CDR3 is TGTGCCAGCAGCTTGCAGAAATCCAACACTGAAGCTTTCTTT.

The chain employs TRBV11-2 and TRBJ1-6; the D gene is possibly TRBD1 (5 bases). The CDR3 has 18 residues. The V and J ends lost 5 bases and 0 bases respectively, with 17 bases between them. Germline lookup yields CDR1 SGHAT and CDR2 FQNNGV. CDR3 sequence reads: CASSPRGAWSSYNSPLHF. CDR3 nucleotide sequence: TGTGCCAGCAGCCCCAGAGGGGCTTGGAGCTCCTATAATTCACCCCTCCACTTT.

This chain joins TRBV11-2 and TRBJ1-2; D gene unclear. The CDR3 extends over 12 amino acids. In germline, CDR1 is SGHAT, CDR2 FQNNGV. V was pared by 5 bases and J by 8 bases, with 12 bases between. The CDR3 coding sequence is TGTGCCAGCAGCCCCGGCGGAGGCGGCTACACCTTC. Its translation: CASSPGGGGYTF.

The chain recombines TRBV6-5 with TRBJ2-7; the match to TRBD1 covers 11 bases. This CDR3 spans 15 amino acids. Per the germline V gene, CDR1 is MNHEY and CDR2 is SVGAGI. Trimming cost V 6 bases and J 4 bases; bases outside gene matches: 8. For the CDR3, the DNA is TGTGCCAGCAGAACCCGGACAGGGGGCGCATACGAGCAGTACTTC. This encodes CASRTRTGGAYEQYF.

CDR3 coding DNA: TGTGCCAGCAGCTTAGGTGGTACGCAGTATTTT. Translating it yields CASSLGGTQYF. This chain uses TRBV7-2 with TRBJ2-3; D gene ambiguous. Trimming shortened V by 1 base and J by 8 bases, and 4 bases separated the two germline ends. The CDR3 extends over 11 amino acids. Germline V CDR1 and CDR2: SGHTA, FQGNSA.

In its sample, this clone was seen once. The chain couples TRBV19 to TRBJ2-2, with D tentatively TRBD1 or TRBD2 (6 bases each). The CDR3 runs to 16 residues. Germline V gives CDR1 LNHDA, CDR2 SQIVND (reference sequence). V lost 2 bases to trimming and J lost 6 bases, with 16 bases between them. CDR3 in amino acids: CASSIKEGGPSGELFF. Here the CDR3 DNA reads TGTGCCAGTAGTATAAAAGAGGGGGGCCCGTCCGGGGAGCTGTTTTTT.

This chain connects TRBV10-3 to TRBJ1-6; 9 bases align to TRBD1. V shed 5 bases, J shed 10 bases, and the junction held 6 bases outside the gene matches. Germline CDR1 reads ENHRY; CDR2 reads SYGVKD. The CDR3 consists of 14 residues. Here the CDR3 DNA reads TGTGCCATCAGTCGACAGGGGGAACAGTCACCCCTCCACTTT. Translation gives CAISRQGEQSPLHF.

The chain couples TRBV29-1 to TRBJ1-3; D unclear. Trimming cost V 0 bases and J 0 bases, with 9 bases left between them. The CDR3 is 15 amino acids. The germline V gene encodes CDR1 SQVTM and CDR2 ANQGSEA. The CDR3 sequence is CSVEENTISGNTIYF. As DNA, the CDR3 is TGCAGCGTTGAAGAAAACACGATCTCTGGAAACACCATATATTTT.

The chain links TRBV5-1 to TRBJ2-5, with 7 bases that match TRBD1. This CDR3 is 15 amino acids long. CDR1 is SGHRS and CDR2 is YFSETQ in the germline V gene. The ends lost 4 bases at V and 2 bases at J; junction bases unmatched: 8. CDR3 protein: CASSPYTGVQETQYF. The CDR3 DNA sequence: TGCGCCAGCAGCCCATATACAGGGGTGCAAGAGACCCAGTACTTC.

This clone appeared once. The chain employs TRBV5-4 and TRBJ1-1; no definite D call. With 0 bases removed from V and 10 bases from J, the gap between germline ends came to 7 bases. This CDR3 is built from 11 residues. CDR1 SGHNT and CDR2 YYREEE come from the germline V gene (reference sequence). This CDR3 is CASSLEGAAFF. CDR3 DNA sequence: TGTGCCAGCAGCTTGGAGGGTGCAGCTTTCTTT.

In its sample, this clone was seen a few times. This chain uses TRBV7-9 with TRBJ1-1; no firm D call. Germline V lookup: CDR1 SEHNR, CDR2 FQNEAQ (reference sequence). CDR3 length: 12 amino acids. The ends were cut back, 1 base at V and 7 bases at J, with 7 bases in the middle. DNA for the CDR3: TGTGCCAGCAGCTTAGGGATTTTTGAAGCTTTCTTT. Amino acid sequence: CASSLGIFEAFF.

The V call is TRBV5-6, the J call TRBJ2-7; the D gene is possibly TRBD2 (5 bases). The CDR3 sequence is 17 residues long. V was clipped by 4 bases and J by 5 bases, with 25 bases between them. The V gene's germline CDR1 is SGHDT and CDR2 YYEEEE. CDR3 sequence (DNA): TGTGCCAGCAGCCTCCCACTGTCCGGCACTCACGGGGACGAGCAGTACTTC. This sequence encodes CASSLPLSGTHGDEQYF.

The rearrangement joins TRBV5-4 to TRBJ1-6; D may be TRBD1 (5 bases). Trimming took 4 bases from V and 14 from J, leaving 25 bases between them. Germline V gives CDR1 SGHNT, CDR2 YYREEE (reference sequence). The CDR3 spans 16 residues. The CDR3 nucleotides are TGTGCCAGCAGCCAAGATCCTAGGGGTCCTTATTCCACCCTCCACTTT. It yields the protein CASSQDPRGPYSTLHF.

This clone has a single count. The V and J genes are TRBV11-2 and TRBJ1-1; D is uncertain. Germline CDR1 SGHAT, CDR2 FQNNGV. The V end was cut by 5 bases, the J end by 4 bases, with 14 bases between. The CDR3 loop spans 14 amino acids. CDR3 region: CASSPKWSGTEAFF. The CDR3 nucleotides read TGTGCCAGCAGCCCAAAGTGGAGCGGCACTGAAGCTTTCTTT.

The CDR3, as DNA: TGCGCCAGCAGCTTGGGGGCCAGCCAAGAGACCCAGTACTTC. This gives the protein CASSLGASQETQYF. The chain employs TRBV5-1 and TRBJ2-5; no definite D call. The germline V gene has CDR1 SGHRS and CDR2 YFSETQ. V was trimmed by 0 bases and J by 1 base, leaving 7 bases between them. This CDR3 contains 14 residues. Looking up the rest from reference TRBV5-1 and TRBJ2-5 gives the full variable domain: KAGVTQTPRYLIKTRGQQVTLSCSPISGHRSVSWYQQTPGQGLQFLFEYFSETQRNKGNFPGRFSGRQFSNSRSEMNVSTLELGDSALYLCASSLGASQETQYFGPGTRLLVL.

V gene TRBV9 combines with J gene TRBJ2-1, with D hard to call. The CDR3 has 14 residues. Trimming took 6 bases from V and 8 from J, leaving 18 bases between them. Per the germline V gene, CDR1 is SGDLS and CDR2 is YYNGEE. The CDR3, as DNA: TGTGCCAGCAACGAGAACTCCCCTTCGGATGAGCAGTTCTTC. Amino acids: CASNENSPSDEQFF.

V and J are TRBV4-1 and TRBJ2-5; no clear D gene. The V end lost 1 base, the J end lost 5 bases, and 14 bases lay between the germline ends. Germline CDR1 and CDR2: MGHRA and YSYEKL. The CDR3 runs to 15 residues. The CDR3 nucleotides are TGCGCCAGCAGCCAAGTTGTGGCAGTGGGGGAGACCCAGTACTTC. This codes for CASSQVVAVGETQYF.

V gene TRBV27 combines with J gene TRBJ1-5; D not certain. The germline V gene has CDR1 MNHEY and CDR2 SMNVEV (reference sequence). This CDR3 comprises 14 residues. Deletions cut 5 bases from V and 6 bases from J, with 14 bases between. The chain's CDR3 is CASSPLFQGQPQHF. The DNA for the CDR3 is TGTGCCAGCAGTCCACTATTCCAAGGTCAGCCCCAGCATTTT.

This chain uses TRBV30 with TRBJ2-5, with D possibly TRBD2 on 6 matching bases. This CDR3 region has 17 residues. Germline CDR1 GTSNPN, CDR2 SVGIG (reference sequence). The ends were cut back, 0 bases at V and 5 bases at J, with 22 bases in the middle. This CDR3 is CAWSVRIPGFRGETQYF. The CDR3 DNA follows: TGTGCCTGGAGTGTACGGATCCCCGGTTTCCGGGGGGAGACCCAGTACTTC.

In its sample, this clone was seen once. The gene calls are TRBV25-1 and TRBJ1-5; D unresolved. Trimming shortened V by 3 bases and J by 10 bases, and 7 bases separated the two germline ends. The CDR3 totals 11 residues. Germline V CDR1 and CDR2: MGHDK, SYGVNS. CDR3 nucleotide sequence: TGTGCCAGCAGTGAGGCGTACCCCCAGCATTTT. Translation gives CASSEAYPQHF.

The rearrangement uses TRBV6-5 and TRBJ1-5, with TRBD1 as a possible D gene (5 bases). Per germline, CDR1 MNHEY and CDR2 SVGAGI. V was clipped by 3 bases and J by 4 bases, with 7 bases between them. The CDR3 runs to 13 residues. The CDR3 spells CASSYRQNQPQHF. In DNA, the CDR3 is TGTGCCAGCAGTTATCGACAGAATCAGCCCCAGCATTTT.

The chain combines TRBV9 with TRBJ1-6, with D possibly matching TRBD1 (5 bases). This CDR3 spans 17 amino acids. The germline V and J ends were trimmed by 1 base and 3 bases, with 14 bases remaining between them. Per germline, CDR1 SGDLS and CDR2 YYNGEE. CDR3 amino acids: CASSVQGSPVYNSPLHF. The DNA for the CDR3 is TGTGCCAGCAGCGTACAGGGATCCCCCGTCTATAATTCACCCCTCCACTTT.

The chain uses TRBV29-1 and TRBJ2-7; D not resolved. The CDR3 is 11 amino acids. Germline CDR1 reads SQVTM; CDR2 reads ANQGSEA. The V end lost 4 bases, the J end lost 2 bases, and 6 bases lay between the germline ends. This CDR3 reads CSVVDAYEQYF. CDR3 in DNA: TGCAGCGTTGTGGATGCCTACGAGCAGTACTTC.

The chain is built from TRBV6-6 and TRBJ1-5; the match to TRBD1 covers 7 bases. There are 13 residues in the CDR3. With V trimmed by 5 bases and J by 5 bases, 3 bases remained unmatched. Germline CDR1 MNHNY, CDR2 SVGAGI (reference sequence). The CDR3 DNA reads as TGTGCCAGCAGTGGGGACAGATATCAGCCCCAGCATTTT. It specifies CASSGDRYQPQHF.